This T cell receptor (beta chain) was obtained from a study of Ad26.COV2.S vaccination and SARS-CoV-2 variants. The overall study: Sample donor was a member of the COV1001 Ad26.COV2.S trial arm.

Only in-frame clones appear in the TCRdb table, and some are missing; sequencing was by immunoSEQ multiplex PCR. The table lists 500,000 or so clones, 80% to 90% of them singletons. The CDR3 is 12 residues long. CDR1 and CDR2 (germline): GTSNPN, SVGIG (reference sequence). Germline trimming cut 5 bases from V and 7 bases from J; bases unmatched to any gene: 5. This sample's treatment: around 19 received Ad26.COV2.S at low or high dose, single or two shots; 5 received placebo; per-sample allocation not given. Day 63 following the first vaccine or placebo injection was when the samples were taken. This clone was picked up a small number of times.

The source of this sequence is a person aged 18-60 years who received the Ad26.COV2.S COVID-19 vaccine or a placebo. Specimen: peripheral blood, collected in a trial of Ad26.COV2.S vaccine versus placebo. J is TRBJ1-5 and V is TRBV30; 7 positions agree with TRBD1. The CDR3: CAWDREIQPQHF. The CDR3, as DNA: TGTGCCTGGGACAGGGAAATACAGCCCCAGCATTTT.